Following are 5 T cell receptor beta chains from one sample sequenced in a study of T cell repertoires in cytomegalovirus infection. Antigens for these TCRs are unknown. From the reads, TCRdb called clonotypes with MiXCR, one entry per CDR3 protein. This sample has about 920,000 distinct CDR3 sequences; roughly 30% occur once, and the top ten carry 11% to 15%. The source was cultured CD8+ T cells from PBMCs, collected from culture after CMV antigen stimulation. These receptors were collected from a human donor in good health (CMV status not recorded). Some clones in this sample may be carry-over from other donors' samples.

As to this clonotype: A much larger clone differs from this one at a single base, so this may be a read error. The rearrangement uses TRBV7-6 and TRBJ1-1; D ambiguous. The germline V and J ends were trimmed by 5 bases and 6 bases, with 13 bases remaining between them. The CDR3 runs 13 residues. Germline lookup yields CDR1 SGHVS and CDR2 FNYEAQ. Here the CDR3 DNA reads TGTGCCAGCAGCAAAGGAGATAACCCTGAAGCTTTCTTT. Translated: CASSKGDNPEAFF. The entire variable domain, with the rest obtained from reference TRBV7-6 and TRBJ1-1, is as follows: GAGVSQSPRYKVTKRGQDVALRCDPISGHVSLYWYRQALGQGPEFLTYFNYEAQQDKSGLPNDRFSAERPEGSISTLTIQRTEQRDSAMYRCASSKGDNPEAFFGQGTRLTVV.

The genes are TRBV7-4 and TRBJ1-4; D possibly corresponds to TRBD1 (6 bases). This CDR3 is 15 amino acids long. Per germline, CDR1 SGHVT and CDR2 SQSDAQ. V gave up 5 bases and J gave up 8 bases, with 18 bases separating them. The CDR3 here is CASSADGGRNEKLFF. CDR3 nucleotide sequence: TGTGCCAGCAGCGCCGACGGGGGGCGAAACGAAAAACTGTTTTTT.

This clonotype was seen a handful of times. This chain joins TRBV7-9 and TRBJ2-5; possibly TRBD1 for D (5 bases). V was clipped by 1 base and J by 13 bases, with 22 bases between them. Germline V gives CDR1 SEHNR, CDR2 FQNEAQ (reference sequence). The CDR3 sequence is 15 residues long. CDR3 sequence reads: CASSLGTTPSRRSYF. The CDR3 nucleotides read TGTGCCAGCAGCTTAGGGACAACTCCCAGTCGACGGTCGTACTTC.

J is TRBJ2-1 and V is TRBV7-9; TRBD1 might be the D (5 bases). Trimming removed 5 bases from V and 4 bases from J, with 15 bases in between. This CDR3 is built from 15 residues. Germline assignment: CDR1 SEHNR and CDR2 FQNEAQ (reference sequence). CDR3 sequence reads: CASSHPLQEYNEQFF. CDR3 nucleotides: TGTGCCAGCAGCCACCCCCTACAGGAGTACAATGAGCAGTTCTTC.

This clonotype was counted only a few times. The chain links TRBV7-9 to TRBJ1-1; the D gene is possibly TRBD1 (6 bases). The CDR3 has 15 amino acids. The germline CDR1 and CDR2 sequences are SEHNR and FQNEAQ (reference sequence). V was pared by 4 bases and J by 0 bases, with 12 bases between. The DNA of the CDR3 is TGTGCCAGCAGCTCTACACAGGGTCTGAACACTGAAGCTTTCTTT. This gives the protein CASSSTQGLNTEAFF.